This TCR beta chain is from a study of beta chain features in type 1 diabetes. Expressed TCRB transcripts got sequenced, as all isolated RNA was reverse transcribed. Profiled with immunoSEQ multiplex PCR; TCRdb holds only in-frame clones, not every one. Counted here are 620,000 or so clones, 15% to 18% occurring once; the ten biggest clones make up about 0.093%. The clonotype originates from a man younger than 30 in good health. The sample taken for sequencing was naive CD4+ T cells from blood.

CDR3 protein: CASSLLFVGAGEGGELFF. The CDR3 DNA reads as TGTGCCAGCAGTTTGCTGTTCGTGGGAGCGGGAGAGGGCGGGGAGCTGTTTTTT. The J gene is TRBJ2-2, the V gene TRBV28; 8 bases are shared with TRBD2. V shed 3 bases and J 7 bases; nucleotides not matched to a gene: 16. The CDR3 consists of 18 residues. Looked up from germline, CDR1 is MDHEN and CDR2 is SYDVKM.